This T cell receptor (beta chain) was captured by sequencing in a study of technical replicates of blood from a handful of donors. Trimming stripped 5 bases from V and 3 bases from J, with 15 bases between. CDR1 is SGDLS, CDR2 YYNGEE, per germline. The CDR3 contains 14 residues. Only in-frame clones appear in the TCRdb table, and some are missing; sequencing was by immunoSEQ multiplex PCR. The top ten hold about 0.38% of the sample, which has 80,000 to 100,000 clones, roughly 96% seen once. The sequencing input was T cells isolated from PBMCs. V gene TRBV9 combines with J gene TRBJ2-7; D might be TRBD2 (7 bases). The TCR was taken from a human donor in good health. Here the CDR3 DNA reads TGTGCCAGCAGTGTCGGGGGGCTGGACTACGAGCAGTACTTC. It encodes CASSVGGLDYEQYF.